This entry lists 15 T cell receptor beta chains sequenced from one sample in a study of beta chain features in type 1 diabetes (dated by TCRdb to 2016 to 2019). The library was made by the immunoSEQ multiplex PCR assay. The entire isolated RNA was reverse transcribed using the High Capacity cDNA Reverse Transcription Kit, and thus expressed TCRB transcripts were sequenced. TCRdb obtained this table from immuneACCESS and retained in-frame rearrangements with V and J assigned. These tables miss some clones; where compared with another copy, unresolved V genes account for less than half of the shortfall, and the remainder is unexplained. The table for this sample lists over 150,000 clones; around 8.5% of them were counted only once. About 0.6% of the sample is in the top ten clones. The sample comprised central memory CD4+ T cells from blood. The receptors were gathered from a man aged 18 to 29 in good health.

The rearrangement joins TRBV27 to TRBJ2-7, with D possibly TRBD2 on 5 matching bases. Germline V CDR1 and CDR2: MNHEY, SMNVEV (reference sequence). This CDR3 has 14 residues. Between the trimmed V and J ends, which lost 4 bases and 3 bases, there was a span of 13 bases. CDR3 sequence: CASSSREIDYEQYF. The CDR3 DNA reads TGTGCCAGCAGTTCGAGGGAAATAGACTACGAGCAGTACTTC.

Only a few counts were recorded for this clone. The V and J genes are TRBV7-2 and TRBJ2-2, with D unclear. The CDR3 sequence is 14 residues long. In germline, CDR1 is SGHTA, CDR2 FQGNSA. The V gene lost 0 bases and the J gene lost 6 bases, with 8 bases spanning the gap. The CDR3, as DNA: TGTGCCAGCAGCTTAGCACCGAGTTCCGGGGAGCTGTTTTTT. Amino acids: CASSLAPSSGELFF.

This clone has more than one count but fewer than ten. This chain connects TRBV7-2 to TRBJ1-2; TRBD1 agrees at 7 bases. CDR1 SGHTA and CDR2 FQGNSA come from the germline V gene. This CDR3 is built from 14 residues. The ends lost 1 base at V and 6 bases at J; junction bases unmatched: 5. CDR3 nucleotides: TGTGCCAGCAGCTTAGACGACAGGGAGAATGGCTACACCTTC. Amino acids: CASSLDDRENGYTF.

This clone occurred a few times. The chain joins TRBV4-3 to TRBJ2-2, with TRBD2 matching over 7 bases. V was clipped by 4 bases and J by 0 bases; unmatched bases: 8. The CDR3 runs 17 residues. Germline lookup yields CDR1 LGHNA and CDR2 YSLEER. CDR3 in amino acids: CASSLHGGGPNTGELFF. In DNA, the CDR3 is TGCGCCAGCAGCCTCCATGGGGGAGGGCCGAACACCGGGGAGCTGTTTTTT.

The J gene is TRBJ2-7, the V gene TRBV7-2; a possible D gene is TRBD2 (5 bases). The CDR3 sequence is 15 residues long. Germline V gives CDR1 SGHTA, CDR2 FQGNSA. The germline V and J ends were trimmed by 5 bases and 4 bases, with 18 bases remaining between them. CDR3 protein: CASSPGYGVIYEQYF. The CDR3, as DNA: TGTGCCAGCAGCCCGGGATATGGCGTCATTTACGAGCAGTACTTC. Drawing the rest from reference TRBV7-2 and TRBJ2-7, the complete variable domain is GAGVSQSPSNKVTEKGKDVELRCDPISGHTALYWYRQSLGQGLEFLIYFQGNSAPDKSGLPSDRFSAERTGGSVSTLTIQRTQQEDSAVYLCASSPGYGVIYEQYFGPGTRLTVT.

This clone was picked up many times. This chain joins TRBV18 and TRBJ1-2; TRBD1 matches at 7 bases. The CDR3 runs to 15 residues. The trim removed 2 bases at V and 3 bases at J, leaving 6 bases unmatched. Germline values: CDR1 KGHSH, CDR2 LQKENI. In nucleotides, the CDR3 is TGTGCCAGCTCACCAGATTTACAGGGGTACTATGGCTACACCTTC. Translation gives CASSPDLQGYYGYTF.

The chain combines TRBV28 with TRBJ2-7, with TRBD2 matching 7 bases. The germline V gene encodes CDR1 MDHEN and CDR2 SYDVKM. CDR3 length equals 14 residues. Losses at the gene ends were 0 bases for V and 3 bases for J; bases not matched to a gene: 2. CDR3 nucleotide sequence: TGTGCCAGCAGTTTATGGCGGGGGAACTACGAGCAGTACTTC. It translates to CASSLWRGNYEQYF. The whole variable domain, filled in from reference TRBV28 and TRBJ2-7, reads DVKVTQSSRYLVKRTGEKVFLECVQDMDHENMFWYRQDPGLGLRLIYFSYDVKMKEKGDIPEGYSVSREKKERFSLILESASTNQTSMYLCASSLWRGNYEQYFGPGTRLTVT.

This clone has a handful of counts. The chain couples TRBV13 to TRBJ2-1; 10 nucleotides match TRBD2. Losses at the gene ends were 2 bases for V and 10 bases for J; bases not matched to a gene: 8. The CDR3 covers 15 residues. The germline V gene has CDR1 PRHDT and CDR2 FYEKMQ (reference sequence). The CDR3 is CASSLSGGAKEEQFF. CDR3 DNA sequence: TGTGCCAGCAGCTTAAGCGGGGGGGCCAAGGAGGAGCAGTTCTTC.

This clone was detected a few times. The V call is TRBV10-3, the J call TRBJ2-1; 7 positions match TRBD1. Germline trimming cut 4 bases from V and 2 bases from J; bases unmatched to any gene: 5. Looked up from germline, CDR1 is ENHRY and CDR2 is SYGVKD. CDR3 length: 15 amino acids. The CDR3 coding sequence is TGTGCCATCAGTGTGGACAGGAGAACCTACAATGAGCAGTTCTTC. Translated, it gives CAISVDRRTYNEQFF.

In its sample, this clone was seen many times. CDR3 bases: TGTGCCATCAGTCCCGGGACAGAATACGAGCAGTACTTC. Residues: CAISPGTEYEQYF. This chain uses TRBV10-3 with TRBJ2-7; 7 nucleotides agree with TRBD1. CDR3 size: 13 residues. Looked up from germline, CDR1 is ENHRY and CDR2 is SYGVKD. The V segment lost 5 bases and the J segment 4 bases; nucleotides outside the gene matches: 5.

This clone was detected a few times. The J gene is TRBJ1-5, the V gene TRBV28; 7 positions match TRBD1. V lost 5 bases and J lost 10; bases outside the gene matches: 11. Germline CDR1 MDHEN, CDR2 SYDVKM. This CDR3 has 14 amino acids. The CDR3 DNA sequence: TGTGCCAGCAGTGTAAGACAGGGCGCCTTTCCCCAGCATTTT. Translated, it gives CASSVRQGAFPQHF.

This clone turned up a few times. The chain combines TRBV6-1 with TRBJ2-5, with TRBD1 identical over 9 bases. Germline-derived CDR1 and CDR2 are MNHNS and SASEGT. The CDR3 has 14 amino acids. V dropped 4 bases and J dropped 4; count of bases not matched to a gene: 4. The chain's CDR3 is CASSATGGRETQYF. The CDR3 DNA reads TGTGCCAGCAGTGCGACAGGGGGTAGAGAGACCCAGTACTTC.

The V and J genes are TRBV5-1 and TRBJ2-2; D possibly corresponds to TRBD2 (7 bases). The V end was cut by 0 bases, the J end by 0 bases, with 15 bases between. The CDR3 is 18 residues long. Germline assignment: CDR1 SGHRS and CDR2 YFSETQ. The CDR3 protein is CASSLEGRGASNTGELFF. CDR3 DNA sequence: TGCGCCAGCAGCTTGGAGGGTCGGGGGGCCTCGAACACCGGGGAGCTGTTTTTT.

This clone was counted a few times. V usage is TRBV19 and J usage is TRBJ2-2; D may be TRBD1 (6 bases). The CDR3 is 14 residues long. CDR1 LNHDA and CDR2 SQIVND come from the germline V gene (reference sequence). V lost 9 bases and J 0 bases, leaving 11 bases between the germline ends. The CDR3 sequence: CASVQGSNTGELFF. The CDR3 DNA follows: TGTGCCAGCGTACAGGGTTCGAACACCGGGGAGCTGTTTTTT.

This clone was detected a few times. J is TRBJ2-5 and V is TRBV18; 7 nucleotides agree with TRBD1. CDR3 size: 13 residues. Per the germline V gene, CDR1 is KGHSH and CDR2 is LQKENI. Losses at the gene ends were 3 bases for V and 5 bases for J; bases not matched to a gene: 3. CDR3 protein: CASSPSRGETQYF. The CDR3 DNA reads as TGTGCCAGCTCACCGTCCAGGGGGGAGACCCAGTACTTC.